This TCR beta chain was sequenced during a study of blood T cells in healthy people across ages. Study-wide findings and caveats: The diversity estimates, figures obtained from one million T cells, were considered underestimates. Roughly linearly, TCR beta diversity per million T cells fell as age increased.

Through a sample-barcoded 5' primer and a J-beta primer mix, a second PCR was run for about 6 to 11 cycles. MiXCR was run by TCRdb on the 5' RACE reads, yielding one entry per CDR3 protein. The sample has approximately 1.5 million distinct CDR3 sequences, roughly two fifths seen once. Per sample, at least 5.5 micrograms of total RNA were extracted. Germline CDR1 reads SEHNR; CDR2 reads FQNEAQ (reference sequence). The germline V and J ends were trimmed by 8 bases and 0 bases, with 17 bases remaining between them. The CDR3 is made up of 16 amino acids. Comments on this clonotype: What it binds is unknown.

The origin of this receptor is a young woman in good health. The specimen sequenced was blood. The chain has TRBV7-9 and TRBJ2-4; D possibly corresponds to TRBD1 (6 bases). This chain's CDR3 is CASALSGRGAKNIQYF. CDR3 nucleotide sequence: TGTGCCAGCGCCTTATCGGGCAGGGGAGCCAAAAACATTCAGTACTTC.